This record concerns one TCR beta chain sequence. From germline, CDR1 is MGHRA and CDR2 YSYEKL. The CDR3 covers 15 residues. V dropped 0 bases and J dropped 4; count of bases not matched to a gene: 4. The data are from a study of blood T cell repertoires in COVID-19. Overall study: Researchers got acute and convalescent COVID-19 samples from the United States, Italy and Spain. Nucleic acid was either cDNA or gDNA, and it came from T cells, B-cell-depleted T cells, or PBMCs.

In the authors' methods: Nucleated cell number was recorded as an estimate derived from reference gene primer amplification. Using immunoSEQ multiplex PCR, the repertoire was profiled, and TCRdb retains in-frame clones only, with some absent. That table supplies the V and J calls and clone size; D and trimming were determined from the DNA. This sample has 55,000 to 70,000 clones; about nine tenths occur once, and the top ten carry approximately 11%. The V call is TRBV4-1, the J call TRBJ2-7; 9 bases fit TRBD1. The sample was peripheral blood. This TCR derives from a woman between 18 and 29 years old with acute or convalescent COVID-19. The CDR3 nucleotides read TGCGCCAGCAGCCAAGAATCGACAGGGGGGTACGAGCAGTACTTC. Its translation is CASSQESTGGYEQYF.